This TCR beta chain emerged from a study of resident and recirculating memory T cells in vitiligo. Findings of the study overall: No unique dominant TCR clone was found in vitiligo lesions. Non-conserved TCRs across sites and patients suggested distinct clones per lesion.

This clone was found once. The antigen is unknown. Losses at the gene ends were 5 bases for V and 5 bases for J; bases not matched to a gene: 7. CDR3 length: 15 residues. Germline loops: CDR1 LNHNV, CDR2 YYDKDF (reference sequence). Patients' lesions had not changed for the previous 6 months. Only in-frame clones appear in the TCRdb table, and some are missing; sequencing was by immunoSEQ multiplex PCR. The sample yields around 43,000 clones, over 90% seen once. The sample taken for sequencing was blood. This receptor was taken from a male donor with vitiligo. The J gene is TRBJ1-4, the V gene TRBV15; 8 nucleotides align to TRBD1. The CDR3: CATSPRTGLNEKLFF. DNA for the CDR3: TGTGCCACCAGCCCCCGGACAGGGTTAAATGAAAAACTGTTTTTT. The variable domain in full, completed from reference TRBV15 and TRBJ1-4, reads DAMVIQNPRYQVTQFGKPVTLSCSQTLNHNVMYWYQQKSSQAPKLLFHYYDKDFNNEADTPDNFQSRRPNTSFCFLDIRSPGLGDTAMYLCATSPRTGLNEKLFFGSGTQLSVL.